These 23 T cell receptor beta chains share one sample of origin, sequenced in a study of T cell responses to AZD1222 COVID-19 vaccine. Assay used: immunoSEQ multiplex PCR; TCRdb lists only in-frame clones, some missing. Found here are around 130,000 clones, about 85% of them singletons; the top ten hold 1.4% to 1.5%. The specimen was peripheral blood, collected on day 0 of AZD1222 vaccination. Receptor source: an adult in good health.

This chain connects TRBV24-1 to TRBJ2-3; TRBD2 might be the D (7 bases). Trimming cost V 2 bases and J 5 bases, with 16 bases left between them. Germline-derived CDR1 and CDR2 are KGHDR and SFDVKD. This CDR3 is 16 amino acids long. DNA of the CDR3: TGTGCCACCAGTGATTCGGGCCGGGGGGCCAGAGATACGCAGTATTTT. Protein: CATSDSGRGARDTQYF.

The V call is TRBV24-1, the J call TRBJ2-1, with TRBD1 matching 10 bases. The CDR3 spans 16 residues. The trim removed 4 bases at V and 2 bases at J, leaving 4 bases unmatched. Germline assignment: CDR1 KGHDR and CDR2 SFDVKD. CDR3 DNA sequence: TGTGCCACCAGTGACCGCGGACAGGGGGCCTACAATGAGCAGTTCTTC. It encodes CATSDRGQGAYNEQFF.

The chain has TRBV27 and TRBJ1-3; TRBD1 is a possible D gene (5 bases). CDR3 length: 16 residues. Germline lookup yields CDR1 MNHEY and CDR2 SMNVEV (reference sequence). With 5 bases removed from V and 0 bases from J, the gap between germline ends came to 14 bases. The CDR3 DNA is TGTGCCAGCAGTCCCCCCGGGACGATCTCTGGAAACACCATATATTTT. It specifies CASSPPGTISGNTIYF.

The chain employs TRBV19 and TRBJ1-2; the match to TRBD1 covers 8 bases. The CDR3 loop spans 13 amino acids. V shed 9 bases, J shed 7 bases, and the junction held 10 bases outside the gene matches. Germline CDR1 LNHDA, CDR2 SQIVND (reference sequence). CDR3 DNA: TGTGCCAGCAGTCAGGGGGCGAGGAGTGGCTACACCTTC. It encodes CASSQGARSGYTF.

The V and J genes are TRBV14 and TRBJ2-7; D might be TRBD1 or TRBD2, each matching 5 bases. This CDR3 spans 16 amino acids. From germline, CDR1 is SGHDN and CDR2 FVKESK. Trimming left V 4 bases short and J 3 bases short, with 19 bases between. CDR3 DNA: TGTGCCAGCAGCCTCTTAAGAGGGACGTCATACTACGAGCAGTACTTC. As protein: CASSLLRGTSYYEQYF.

V gene TRBV3-1 (or the pseudogene TRBV3-2) combines with J gene TRBJ2-3; 7 bases map to TRBD2. The CDR3 sequence is 13 residues long. The V segment lost 5 bases and the J segment 1 base; nucleotides outside the gene matches: 0. Germline values: CDR1 LGHDT, CDR2 YNNKEL (reference sequence). The CDR3 spells CASSTSGTDTQYF. In DNA, the CDR3 is TGTGCCAGCAGCACTAGCGGCACAGATACGCAGTATTTT.

The V call is TRBV19, the J call TRBJ1-6; 10 bases line up with TRBD1. Germline CDR1 reads LNHDA; CDR2 reads SQIVND (reference sequence). The CDR3 spans 16 residues. V shed 2 bases, J shed 10 bases, and the junction held 8 bases outside the gene matches. Here the CDR3 DNA reads TGTGCCAGTAGTATATCCGGGACAGGGGTGCGCTCACCCCTCCACTTT. As protein: CASSISGTGVRSPLHF.

The chain couples TRBV6-5 to TRBJ1-5, with D perhaps TRBD1 (5 bases). The ends were cut back, 6 bases at V and 2 bases at J, with 11 bases in the middle. CDR1 is MNHEY, CDR2 SVGAGI, per germline. The CDR3 has 14 amino acids. CDR3 nucleotide sequence: TGTGCCAGCAGGGAGGTGGGGGGCAATCAGCCCCAGCATTTT. Its translation is CASREVGGNQPQHF.

The chain combines TRBV4-1 with TRBJ2-1; D may be TRBD2 (5 bases). CDR1 is MGHRA and CDR2 is YSYEKL in the germline V gene. Trimming cost V 4 bases and J 0 bases, with 10 bases left between them. The CDR3 totals 15 residues. In DNA form, the CDR3 reads TGCGCCAGCAGCCCGGGGTCCAGCTCCTACAATGAGCAGTTCTTC. Amino acid sequence: CASSPGSSSYNEQFF.

This rearrangement joins TRBV6-5 to TRBJ2-3; D perhaps matches TRBD2 (7 bases). The CDR3 covers 14 residues. Trimming left V 6 bases short and J 8 bases short, with 18 bases between. CDR1 MNHEY and CDR2 SVGAGI come from the germline V gene. CDR3 sequence reads: CASSKGGGAGTQYF. DNA of the CDR3: TGTGCCAGCAGCAAAGGAGGGGGGGCCGGTACGCAGTATTTT.

This chain connects TRBV7-9 to TRBJ1-3, with a weak D call TRBD1 (5 bases). Trimming removed 4 bases from V and 1 base from J, with 8 bases in between. The germline V gene has CDR1 SEHNR and CDR2 FQNEAQ (reference sequence). This CDR3 has 14 amino acids. The CDR3 sequence is CASSSQGSGNTIYF. The CDR3 coding sequence is TGTGCCAGCAGCTCTCAGGGATCTGGAAACACCATATATTTT.

In its sample, this clone was seen a few times. The chain has TRBV7-2 and TRBJ2-7; 7 bases are a match to TRBD2. The CDR3 is made up of 16 amino acids. The ends lost 4 bases at V and 7 bases at J; junction bases unmatched: 16. Germline values: CDR1 SGHTA, CDR2 FQGNSA. The CDR3 coding sequence is TGTGCCAGCAGCTCCAGTAGCGGGCTCACTACGGGGGAGCAGTACTTC. Translation gives CASSSSSGLTTGEQYF.

The chain recombines TRBV5-4 with TRBJ1-6; the D gene is possibly TRBD1 (5 bases). The germline V gene encodes CDR1 SGHNT and CDR2 YYREEE (reference sequence). The V end was cut by 3 bases, the J end by 6 bases, with 16 bases between. The CDR3 is made up of 16 amino acids. This chain's CDR3 is CASSWGEMVANSPLHF. In DNA, the CDR3 is TGTGCCAGCAGCTGGGGGGAGATGGTCGCTAATTCACCCCTCCACTTT.

The V and J genes are TRBV10-3 and TRBJ1-6; D call uncertain. Deletions cut 6 bases from V and 0 bases from J, with 6 bases between. The CDR3 runs to 14 residues. CDR1 is ENHRY, CDR2 SYGVKD, per germline. In DNA, the CDR3 is TGTGCCATCAGGGTGTCCTCCTATAATTCACCCCTCCACTTT. The encoded protein is CAIRVSSYNSPLHF.

This clone was observed a single time. The chain carries TRBV5-1 and TRBJ1-2; D gene ambiguous. CDR3 length: 14 amino acids. From germline, CDR1 is SGHRS and CDR2 YFSETQ. Trimming left V 4 bases short and J 3 bases short, with 13 bases between. CDR3 sequence (DNA): TGCGCCAGCAGCCCTGGCAACGGGGACTATGGCTACACCTTC. Translation: CASSPGNGDYGYTF.

This chain connects TRBV27 to TRBJ1-5, with a tentative D call TRBD1 (6 bases). Germline assignment: CDR1 MNHEY and CDR2 SMNVEV (reference sequence). This CDR3 region has 16 residues. V shed 6 bases and J shed 0 bases, with 15 bases lying between them. In DNA, the CDR3 is TGTGCCAGCAGACCGGGGGGCACAAATAGCAATCAGCCCCAGCATTTT. Residues: CASRPGGTNSNQPQHF.

This clone appeared a few times. The CDR3 reads CASTKIGGEQFF. CDR3 bases: TGTGCCAGCACCAAAATCGGGGGTGAGCAGTTCTTC. V and J are TRBV15 and TRBJ2-1, with D maybe TRBD2 (6 bases). Trimming cost V 10 bases and J 9 bases, with 16 bases left between them. This CDR3 is built from 12 residues. Germline V gives CDR1 LNHNV, CDR2 YYDKDF (reference sequence). The variable domain in full, with the rest retrieved from reference TRBV15 and TRBJ2-1, is DAMVIQNPRYQVTQFGKPVTLSCSQTLNHNVMYWYQQKSSQAPKLLFHYYDKDFNNEADTPDNFQSRRPNTSFCFLDIRSPGLGDTAMYLCASTKIGGEQFFGPGTRLTVL.

The V gene is TRBV19, the J gene TRBJ1-2, with 9 bases aligning to TRBD1. Germline CDR1 and CDR2: LNHDA and SQIVND (reference sequence). Losses at the gene ends were 5 bases for V and 5 bases for J; bases not matched to a gene: 9. The CDR3 spans 15 residues. Written as DNA, the CDR3 is TGTGCCAGTAGTCCGAGCCGGGACAGGGCTTATGGCTACACCTTC. This sequence encodes CASSPSRDRAYGYTF.

This sequence joins TRBV5-5 and TRBJ2-1; 7 positions agree with TRBD1. The CDR3 loop spans 15 amino acids. J gave up 6 bases and V 2 bases, and 8 bases lay outside the gene matches. The germline gives CDR1 SGHKS, CDR2 YYEKEE (reference sequence). CDR3 region: CASSFLPGQPNEQFF. CDR3 in DNA: TGTGCCAGCAGCTTCCTCCCGGGACAGCCCAATGAGCAGTTCTTC.

V and J are TRBV7-3 and TRBJ2-1; D might be TRBD1 (5 bases). The CDR3 covers 14 residues. The ends were cut back, 4 bases at V and 8 bases at J, with 15 bases in the middle. Germline CDR1 is SGHTA and CDR2 is FQGTGA. The CDR3 coding sequence is TGTGCCAGCAGCTCAAACGGCCAGGGCTATGAGCAGTTCTTC. Translation: CASSSNGQGYEQFF.

The rearrangement uses TRBV29-1 and TRBJ1-1, with unresolved D. The CDR3 runs 14 residues. From germline, CDR1 is SQVTM and CDR2 ANQGSEA. Trimming took 7 bases from V and 1 from J, leaving 16 bases between them. CDR3 nucleotide sequence: TGCAGCGCTCGAAGGCGTCCCCAGAACACTGAAGCTTTCTTT. Translation: CSARRRPQNTEAFF.

The chain recombines TRBV19 with TRBJ1-2; D may be TRBD1 (5 bases). Per the germline V gene, CDR1 is LNHDA and CDR2 is SQIVND (reference sequence). This CDR3 spans 12 amino acids. The V end lost 7 bases, the J end lost 4 bases, and 10 bases lay between the germline ends. The CDR3 protein is CASTGQGYGYTF. The CDR3 bases are TGTGCCAGTACTGGGCAGGGCTATGGCTACACCTTC.

The chain carries TRBV9 and TRBJ2-5; 10 bases map to TRBD2. Germline values: CDR1 SGDLS, CDR2 YYNGEE. The V gene end was trimmed by 4 bases and the J gene end by 2 bases; junction bases not matched to a gene: 8. The CDR3 runs 16 residues. The CDR3: CASSPRLAGVQETQYF. Written as DNA, the CDR3 is TGTGCCAGCAGCCCCCGCCTAGCGGGGGTGCAAGAGACCCAGTACTTC.